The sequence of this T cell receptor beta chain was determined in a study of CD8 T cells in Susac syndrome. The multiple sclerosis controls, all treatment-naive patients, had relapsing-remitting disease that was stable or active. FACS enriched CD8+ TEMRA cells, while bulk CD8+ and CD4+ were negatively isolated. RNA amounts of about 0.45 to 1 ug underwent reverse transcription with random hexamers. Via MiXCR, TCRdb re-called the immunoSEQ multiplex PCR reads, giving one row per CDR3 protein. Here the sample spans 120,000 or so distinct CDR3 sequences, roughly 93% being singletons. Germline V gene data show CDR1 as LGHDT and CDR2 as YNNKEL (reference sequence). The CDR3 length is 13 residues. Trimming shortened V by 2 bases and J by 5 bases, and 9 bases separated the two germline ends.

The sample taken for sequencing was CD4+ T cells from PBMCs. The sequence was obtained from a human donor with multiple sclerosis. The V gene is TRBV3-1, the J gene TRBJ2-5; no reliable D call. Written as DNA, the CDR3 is TGTGCCAGCAGCCAAATTCGTCGTGAGACCCAGTACTTC. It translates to CASSQIRRETQYF.